The clone carrying this TCR beta chain was detected only a few times. Its antigen is unidentified. TCRdb called the reads again in MiXCR, with one record for every CDR3 protein. The sample lists 360,000 or so distinct CDR3 sequences, approximately 30% occurring once. Looked up from germline, CDR1 is SGHNT and CDR2 is YENEEA. The length of the CDR3 is 13 residues. V was shortened by 4 bases and J by 3 bases, with 10 bases between the two germline ends. The data originate from a study of T cell repertoires in cytomegalovirus infection. Overall study results and limits: CMV-specific TCR beta clonotypes restricted by HLA-C were the ones dominating the ex vivo response.

The material was cultured PBMCs, obtained from culture after CMV antigen stimulation. This clonotype originated in a human donor in good health (CMV status not recorded). Some clones in this sample may be carry-over from other donors' samples. The genes are TRBV11-3 and TRBJ2-7; D unresolved. CDR3 residues: CASSYRWGYEQYF. The CDR3 nucleotides are TGTGCCAGCAGCTATCGATGGGGCTACGAGCAGTACTTC.